This section outlines one TCR beta chain sequence together with its context. The data belong to a study of CD8 T cells in Susac syndrome. Study in general: Patients with Susac syndrome were therapy-naive, treated with corticosteroids, or treated with intravenous immunoglobulin alone when blood was collected.

Random-hexamer reverse transcription was applied to 0.5 to 1 ug RNA. TCR beta CDR3 was amplified by immunoSEQ multiplex PCR. This amplification extended across 54 Vbeta and 13 Jbeta segments. Via MiXCR, TCRdb re-called the immunoSEQ multiplex PCR reads, giving one row per CDR3 protein. This table has under 110,000 distinct CDR3 sequences, 94% appearing once. Sequencing of TCR beta was performed on blood CD8+ T cells and on blood CD4+ T cells. Trimming left V 5 bases short and J 0 bases short, with 6 bases between. The CDR3 contains 13 residues. The sample was CD8+ T cells from PBMCs. This chain uses TRBV12-3 or TRBV12-4 with TRBJ2-3; D gene ambiguous. The source of this sequence is a human donor with Susac syndrome. The CDR3 spells CASSDASTDTQYF. The CDR3 DNA is TGTGCCAGCAGTGATGCTAGCACAGATACGCAGTATTTT.